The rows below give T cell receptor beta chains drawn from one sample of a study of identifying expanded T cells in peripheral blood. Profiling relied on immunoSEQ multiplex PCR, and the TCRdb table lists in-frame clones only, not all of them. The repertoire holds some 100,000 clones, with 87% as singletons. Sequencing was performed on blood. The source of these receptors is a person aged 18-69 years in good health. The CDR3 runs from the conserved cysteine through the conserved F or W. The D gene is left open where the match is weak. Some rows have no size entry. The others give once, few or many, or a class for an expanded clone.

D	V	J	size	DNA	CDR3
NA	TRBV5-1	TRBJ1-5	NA	TGCGCCAGCAGCTTGGCCGGCAGGGATCATCAGCCCCAGCATTTT	CASSLAGRDHQPQHF
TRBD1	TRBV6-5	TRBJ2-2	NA	TGTGCCAGCAGGGACAGGGGGTCAGCCGGGGAGCTGTTTTTT	CASRDRGSAGELFF
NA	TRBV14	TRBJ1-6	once	TGTGCCAGCAGCCAAGCCAGGGACGCACCCCTCCACTTT	CASSQARDAPLHF
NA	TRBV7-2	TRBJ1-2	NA	TGTGCCAGCAGCTTACCTCAATATGGCTACACCTTC	CASSLPQYGYTF
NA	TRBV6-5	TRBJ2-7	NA	TGTGCCAGCAACCCGGGGACTGGGCAGTACTTC	CASNPGTGQYF
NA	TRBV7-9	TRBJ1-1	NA	TGTGCCAGCAGCTACAAAGGGGGGGCCAACACTGAAGCTTTCTTT	CASSYKGGANTEAFF
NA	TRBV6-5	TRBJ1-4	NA	TGTGCCAGCAGACCACAGGGCCTTAATGAAAAACTGTTTTTT	CASRPQGLNEKLFF
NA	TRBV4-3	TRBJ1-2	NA	TGCGCCAGCAGCCAAGAGGTACTTTCTAACTATGGCTACACCTTC	CASSQEVLSNYGYTF
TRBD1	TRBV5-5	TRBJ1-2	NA	TGTGCCAGCAGCTTTACAGGGGATTATGGCTACACCTTC	CASSFTGDYGYTF
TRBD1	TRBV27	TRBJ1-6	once	TGTGCCAGCAGTTCGACAGGGGGCGCGTCCTATAATTCACCCCTCCACTTT	CASSSTGGASYNSPLHF
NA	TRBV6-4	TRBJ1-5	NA	TGTGCCAGCAGTGACTCAACGGGCAGCAGGAGCAATCAGCCCCAGCATTTT	CASSDSTGSRSNQPQHF
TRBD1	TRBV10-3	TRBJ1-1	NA	TGTGCCACCTCAGGGGGCGAAGGAACTGAAGCTTTCTTT	CATSGGEGTEAFF
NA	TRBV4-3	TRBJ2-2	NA	TGCGCCAGCAATCTAGCTTCGAACACCGGGGAGCTGTTTTTT	CASNLASNTGELFF
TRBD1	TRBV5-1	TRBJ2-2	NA	TGCGCCAGCAGCTCACAGGGGGCCACCGGGGAGCTGTTTTTT	CASSSQGATGELFF
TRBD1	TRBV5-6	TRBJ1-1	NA	TGTGCCAGCAGCCGTGGGACAGGGCGGTCTTTCTTT	CASSRGTGRSFF
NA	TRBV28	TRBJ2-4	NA	TGTGCCAGCAGTTCCCCACAGGGTTGGAACATTCAGTACTTC	CASSSPQGWNIQYF
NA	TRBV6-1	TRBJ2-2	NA	TGTGCCAGCAGTGAGTTCCCCTTCGGGGCTCATGTCATCCGGGAGCTGTTTTTT	CASSEFPFGAHVIRELFF
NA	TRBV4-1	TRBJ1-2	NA	TGCGCCAGCAGCCAAGCGGGGGATCCTCCTTGGGGCTACACCTTC	CASSQAGDPPWGYTF
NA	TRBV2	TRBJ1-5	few	TGTGCCAGCAGTGAAGGGGTAGGGGCCCAGCATTTT	CASSEGVGAQHF
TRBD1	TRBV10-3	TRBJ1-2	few	TGTGCCATCAAGGACCCGGGACAGGGGAACTATGGCTACACCTTC	CAIKDPGQGNYGYTF
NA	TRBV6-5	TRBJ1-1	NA	TGTGCCAGCAGTTACGTCCGGGGTGAAGCTTTCTTT	CASSYVRGEAFF
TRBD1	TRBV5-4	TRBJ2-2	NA	TGTGCCAGCAGCCCAGATTTGGACAGGGGGGTTGCCGGGGAGCTGTTTTTT	CASSPDLDRGVAGELFF
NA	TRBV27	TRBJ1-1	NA	TGTGCCAGCAAATGGGGGGGGCTGAGCACTGAAGCTTTCTTT	CASKWGGLSTEAFF
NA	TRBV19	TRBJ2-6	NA	TGTGCCAGTAGTCACCGGGACCGAGGACTCTCTGGGGCCAACGTCCTGACTTTC	CASSHRDRGLSGANVLTF
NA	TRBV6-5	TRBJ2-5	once	TGTGCCAGCAGTTCTCAACGTGGGGCCCAGTACTTC	CASSSQRGAQYF
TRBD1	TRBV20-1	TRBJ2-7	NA	TGCAGTGCCAGACAGGGCTACGAGCAGTACTTC	CSARQGYEQYF
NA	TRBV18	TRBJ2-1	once	TGTGCCAGCTCACTCGGGACGGAGAGCTCCTACAATGAGCAGTTCTTC	CASSLGTESSYNEQFF
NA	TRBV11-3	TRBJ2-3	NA	TGTGCCAGCAGCTTAGAGGGGCGGGGGCCAGATACGCAGTATTTT	CASSLEGRGPDTQYF
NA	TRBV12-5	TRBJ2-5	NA	TGTGCTAGTGGTTGGTGGGAGACCCAGTACTTC	CASGWWETQYF
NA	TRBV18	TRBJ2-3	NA	TGTGCCAGCTCACCACTGCAAGGGGCGGGGGCTGGCACAGATACGCAGTATTTT	CASSPLQGAGAGTDTQYF
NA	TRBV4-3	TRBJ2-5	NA	TGCGCCAGCAGCCAAGATCGTACCGGGACCCAGTACTTC	CASSQDRTGTQYF
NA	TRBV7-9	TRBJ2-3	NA	TGTGCCAGCAGCCCTGGGTCCTTCCCAGATACGCAGTATTTT	CASSPGSFPDTQYF
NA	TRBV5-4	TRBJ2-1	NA	TGTGCCAGCAGCCATGCCAAGGGTTACAATGAGCAGTTCTTC	CASSHAKGYNEQFF
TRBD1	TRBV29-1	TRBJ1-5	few	TGCAGCGTTAGACAGGGGGATCAGCCCCAGCATTTT	CSVRQGDQPQHF
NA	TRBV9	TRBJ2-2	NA	TGTGCCAGCAGCGTAGTACCAGGGGTAACCGGGGAGCTGTTTTTT	CASSVVPGVTGELFF
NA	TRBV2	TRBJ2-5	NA	TGTGCCAGCAGTCCTAGCGCCCAAGAGACCCAGTACTTC	CASSPSAQETQYF
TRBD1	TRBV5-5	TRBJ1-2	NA	TGTGCCAGCAGCTTCTCATCGGACAGGGTATATGGCTACACCTTC	CASSFSSDRVYGYTF
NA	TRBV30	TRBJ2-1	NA	TGTGCCTGGAGTGTAGTACACAATGAGCAGTTCTTC	CAWSVVHNEQFF
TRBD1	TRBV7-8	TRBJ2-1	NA	TGTGCCAGCAGCCAGGGACAGGGAATTGGCAATGAGCAGTTCTTC	CASSQGQGIGNEQFF
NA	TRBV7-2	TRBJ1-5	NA	TGTGCCAGCAGCCCCTCTAACGAGCAGCCCCAGCATTTT	CASSPSNEQPQHF
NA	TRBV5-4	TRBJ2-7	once	TGTGCCAGCAGCCGCACCGATACCAACGAGCAGTACTTC	CASSRTDTNEQYF
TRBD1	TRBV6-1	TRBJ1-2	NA	TGTGCCAGCAGCCGGGACAGGGGGGTCTATGGCTACACCTTC	CASSRDRGVYGYTF
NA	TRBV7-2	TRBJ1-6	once	TGTGCCAGCAGCTACTGGGGTGATTCACCCCTCCACTTT	CASSYWGDSPLHF
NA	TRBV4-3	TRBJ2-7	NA	TGCGCCAGCAGCCAAGACCGGGCCTACGAGCAGTACTTC	CASSQDRAYEQYF
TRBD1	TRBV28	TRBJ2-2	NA	TGTGCCAGCACGACAGGGATCCATCCCGGGGAGCTGTTTTTT	CASTTGIHPGELFF
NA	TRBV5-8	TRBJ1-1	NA	TGTGCCAGCAGCCGGGCGGGGGCCGGGAGCACTGAAGCTTTCTTT	CASSRAGAGSTEAFF
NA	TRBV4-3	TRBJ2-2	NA	TGCGCCAGCAGCCTCAAGGACGCCAAGTACCGGAGGGAGCTGTTTTTT	CASSLKDAKYRRELFF
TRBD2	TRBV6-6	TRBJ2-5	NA	TGTGCCAGCAGTAGGGAGCGGGGGGGCCTCGAGACCCAGTACTTC	CASSRERGGLETQYF
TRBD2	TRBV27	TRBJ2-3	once	TGTGCCAGCAGCTCCCCCGGCGGGGGGGCGGATACGCAGTATTTT	CASSSPGGGADTQYF
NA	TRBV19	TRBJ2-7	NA	TGTGCCAGTAGTGTCGACGGGACTCGCTACGAGCAGTACTTC	CASSVDGTRYEQYF
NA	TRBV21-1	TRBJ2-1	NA	TGTGCCAGCAGCGAAATGGGGATTGGGACAGGGGGCGGGTTGGAGCAGTTCTTC	CASSEMGIGTGGGLEQFF
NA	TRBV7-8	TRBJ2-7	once	TGTGCCAGCAACCGGGACGGATCACCCTACGAGCAGTACTTC	CASNRDGSPYEQYF
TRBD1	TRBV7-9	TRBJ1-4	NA	TGTGCCAGCAGCTACGACAGGGAGAGCGAAAAACTGTTTTTT	CASSYDRESEKLFF
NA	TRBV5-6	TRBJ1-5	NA	TGTGCCAGCAGCCGACATGAGTCCGGCTATAGCAATCAGCCCCAGCATTTT	CASSRHESGYSNQPQHF
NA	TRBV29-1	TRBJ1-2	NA	TGCAGCGTTGAAGGAGGGGACACCTATGGCTACACCTTC	CSVEGGDTYGYTF
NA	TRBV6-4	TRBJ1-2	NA	TGTGCCAGCAGTGACTCGGAGGTGTCGGGTAACTATGGCTACACCTTC	CASSDSEVSGNYGYTF
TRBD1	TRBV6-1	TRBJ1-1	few	TGTGCCAGCAGTGACCAGGGGGGCACTGAAGCTTTCTTT	CASSDQGGTEAFF
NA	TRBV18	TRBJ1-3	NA	TGTGCCAGCTCACCACGTCCGGGAGACCGTGGAAACACCATATATTTT	CASSPRPGDRGNTIYF